The 21 T cell receptor beta chains below all came from one sample that was sequenced in a study of T cell repertoires in cytomegalovirus infection (dated by TCRdb to the late 2010s). Sequenced using an Illumina HiSeq 1500. The public reads were reprocessed in TCRdb via fastp at Q25 and MiXCR, keeping in-frame beta chains. Identical CDR3 protein sequences are pooled into one entry, listed with their most common genes and DNA. The sample table lists around 280,000 distinct CDR3 sequences, around 10% of them with a count of one. The ten largest account for less than 3% of the sample. The specimen sequenced was PBMCs. The receptors were gathered from a human donor in good health (CMV status not recorded). Some clones in this sample may be carry-over from other donors' samples.

The table lists this clonotype with many counts. The junction shows a germline mismatch at one end, possibly a read error. V is TRBV11-3 and J is TRBJ2-5; D is tentatively TRBD1 or TRBD2 (6 bases each). Germline assignment: CDR1 SGHNT and CDR2 YENEEA. The CDR3 length is 11 residues. The CDR3 nucleotides read TGTGCCAGCAGGGCCCGGGGGCCCCACTACTTC. Amino acids: CASRARGPHYF.

This clonotype was seen at least ten times. V gene TRBV7-2 combines with J gene TRBJ2-1; 9 positions agree with TRBD2. V trimming: 5 bases; J trimming: 6 bases; junction bases outside the gene matches: 8. Germline CDR1 reads SGHTA; CDR2 reads FQGNSA. The CDR3 contains 15 residues. CDR3 sequence reads: CASSLQAGGPNEQFF. The CDR3 DNA follows: TGTGCCAGCAGCCTTCAAGCGGGGGGCCCCAATGAGCAGTTCTTC.

This clonotype was seen many times. V is TRBV2 and J is TRBJ2-6; the D is unclear. This CDR3 is built from 16 residues. Trimming removed 1 base at V and 1 base at J, with 8 bases between. Germline CDR1 and CDR2: SNHLY and FYNNEI. The DNA for the CDR3 is TGTGCCAGCAGTGAAGTGGGCTCATCTGGGGCCAACGTCCTGACTTTC. As protein: CASSEVGSSGANVLTF. The complete variable domain, with remaining parts taken from reference TRBV2 and TRBJ2-6, reads EPEVTQTPSHQVTQMGQEVILRCVPISNHLYFYWYRQILGQKVEFLVSFYNNEISEKSEIFDDQFSVERPDGSNFTLKIRSTKLEDSAMYFCASSEVGSSGANVLTFGAGSRLTVL.

The J gene is TRBJ1-5, the V gene TRBV12-3 or TRBV12-4; 10 positions agree with TRBD1. This CDR3 is built from 15 residues. J lost 6 bases, V lost 5 bases, and 7 bases had no gene match. In DNA, the CDR3 is TGTGCCAGCAGTCCCGGACAGGGGGTGAGTCAGCCCCAGCATTTT. It translates to CASSPGQGVSQPQHF.

A few counts support this clonotype. CDR3 residues: CASSDYTQYF. CDR3 bases: TGTGCCAGCAGTGATTACACGCAGTATTTT. The chain employs TRBV25-1 and TRBJ2-3; D is ambiguous. V shed 3 bases and J shed 9 bases, with 4 bases lying between them. CDR1 is MGHDK, CDR2 SYGVNS, per germline. This CDR3 region has 10 residues.

This clonotype has only a few counts. The chain carries TRBV7-4 and TRBJ1-1, with a weak D call TRBD1 (6 bases). The CDR3 runs to 14 residues. Trimming removed 1 base from V and 5 bases from J, with 11 bases in between. CDR1 and CDR2 from the germline V gene are SGHVT and SQSDAQ. CDR3 DNA sequence: TGTGCCAGCAGCTTAGGGGGGCGCCTTACTGAAGCTTTCTTT. Protein sequence: CASSLGGRLTEAFF.

This clonotype was observed many times. The chain joins TRBV27 to TRBJ2-5; TRBD1 agrees at 9 bases. The length of the CDR3 is 14 residues. Germline-derived CDR1 and CDR2 are MNHEY and SMNVEV (reference sequence). V gave up 6 bases and J gave up 3 bases; unmatched junction bases: 5. CDR3 in amino acids: CASSADRGEETQYF. DNA of the CDR3: TGTGCCAGCAGCGCGGACAGGGGCGAAGAGACCCAGTACTTC.

This clonotype occurred many times. The gene calls are TRBV20-1 and TRBJ1-4; D is perhaps TRBD1 (6 bases). Germline V gives CDR1 DFQATT, CDR2 SNEGSKA (reference sequence). The V and J ends lost 6 bases and 8 bases respectively, with 19 bases between them. This CDR3 comprises 14 residues. The CDR3 DNA reads TGCAGTGCCAAACCCGGGGGGCGAAGGGAAAAACTGTTTTTT. Translating gives CSAKPGGRREKLFF.

This clonotype was seen many times. The chain is built from TRBV7-9 and TRBJ2-7; TRBD1 agrees at 8 bases. The CDR3 is 13 residues long. With V trimmed by 6 bases and J by 6 bases, 7 bases remained unmatched. The germline V gene encodes CDR1 SEHNR and CDR2 FQNEAQ (reference sequence). CDR3 nucleotide sequence: TGTGCCAGCAGTCTGAGACAGGGGTTCGAGCAGTACGTC. Translation: CASSLRQGFEQYV.

This clonotype appeared many times. This chain connects TRBV20-1 to TRBJ2-7; TRBD2 matches 8 bases. The junction had 4 bases not matched to a gene; V was cut back by 6 bases and J by 3 bases. There are 12 residues in the CDR3. Germline loops: CDR1 DFQATT, CDR2 SNEGSKA (reference sequence). The CDR3 loop is CSATGTSYEQYV. In nucleotides, the CDR3 is TGCAGTGCCACCGGGACTAGCTACGAGCAGTACGTC.

The chain has TRBV20-1 and TRBJ1-2; possibly TRBD1 for D (6 bases). Between the trimmed V and J ends, which lost 2 bases and 0 bases, there was a span of 10 bases. Germline V gives CDR1 DFQATT, CDR2 SNEGSKA (reference sequence). The CDR3 is made up of 14 amino acids. CDR3 nucleotides: TGCAGTGCTAGAACCAGGACAGCTAACTATGGCTACACCTTC. Translating it yields CSARTRTANYGYTF.

The sample holds many counts of this clonotype. This chain uses TRBV11-2 with TRBJ1-2; a possible D gene is TRBD1 (6 bases). CDR3 size: 14 residues. V lost 4 bases and J 5 bases, leaving 14 bases between the germline ends. CDR1 and CDR2 from the germline V gene are SGHAT and FQNNGV. The CDR3, as DNA: TGTGCCAGCAGCTCCGCCCCCGGACAGTATGGCTACACCTTC. Its translation is CASSSAPGQYGYTF.

Ten or more counts support this clonotype. This chain uses TRBV7-2 with TRBJ1-4, with a weak D call TRBD1 (6 bases). V lost 8 bases and J lost 4, with 11 bases in between. This CDR3 has 13 residues. Germline V gene sequence: CDR1 SGHTA, CDR2 FQGNSA. The CDR3 DNA reads as TGTGCCAGCTCCAAGGGGGGTAATGAAAAACTGTTTTTT. Amino acids: CASSKGGNEKLFF.

This clonotype occurred many times. The rearrangement links TRBV12-3 or TRBV12-4 to TRBJ1-6; D is undetermined. CDR3 size: 15 residues. Trimming pared 3 bases from V and 7 bases from J, leaving 13 bases between. The CDR3 coding sequence is TGTGCCAGCAGTTTTTCCGGCATGGGGAATTCACCCCTCCACTTT. It yields the protein CASSFSGMGNSPLHF.

There are many counts of this clonotype. The chain uses TRBV7-9 and TRBJ1-1, with 10 bases fitting TRBD1. V shed 0 bases, J shed 4 bases, and the junction held 14 bases outside the gene matches. The CDR3 contains 19 residues. Germline values: CDR1 SEHNR, CDR2 FQNEAQ (reference sequence). The CDR3 DNA reads TGTGCCAGCAGCTTAGCGCCGGGACAGGGGACCCCCCACAGCACTGAAGCTTTCTTT. It encodes CASSLAPGQGTPHSTEAFF.

There are many counts of this clonotype. The chain employs TRBV7-9 and TRBJ2-3, with no clear D. V was cut by 7 bases and J by 4 bases, with 9 bases left in between. The CDR3 has 12 amino acids. CDR1 and CDR2 from the germline V gene are SEHNR and FQNEAQ (reference sequence). The CDR3 coding sequence is TGTGCCAGCACCGAACAGTCAGATACGCAGTATTTT. The encoded protein is CASTEQSDTQYF.

Only a few counts were recorded for this clonotype. The chain joins TRBV6-5 to TRBJ1-2, with 8 bases aligning to TRBD1. V was pared by 6 bases and J by 8 bases, with 5 bases of the junction left unmatched. The CDR3 length is 12 residues. Germline V lookup: CDR1 MNHEY, CDR2 SVGAGI. The CDR3 loop reads CASRTGAMGYTF. DNA for the CDR3: TGTGCCAGCAGGACAGGGGCGATGGGCTACACCTTC.

This clonotype was detected ten times or more. The rearrangement joins TRBV6-2 or TRBV6-3 to TRBJ2-7, with D perhaps TRBD1 (6 bases). This CDR3 region has 14 residues. The germline CDR1 and CDR2 sequences are MNHEY and SVGEGT. V dropped 0 bases and J dropped 9 bases, with 15 bases sitting between them. The CDR3 DNA reads TGTGCCAGCAGTTACTCGAGTCGTCAGGGGTTGCAGTACGTC. Translation: CASSYSSRQGLQYV.

This clonotype has only a few counts. V usage is TRBV28 and J usage is TRBJ2-3; D remains unclear. The V gene's germline CDR1 is MDHEN and CDR2 SYDVKM. The CDR3 is 14 amino acids. V shed 1 base and J shed 0 bases, with 5 bases lying between them. CDR3: CASSLYKSTDTQYF. The CDR3 DNA is TGTGCCAGCAGTTTATACAAAAGCACAGATACGCAGTATTTT.

This chain joins TRBV14 and TRBJ1-2; TRBD1 is a possible D gene (5 bases). Germline CDR1 and CDR2: SGHDN and FVKESK. V lost 1 base and J 3 bases, leaving 6 bases between the germline ends. The length of the CDR3 is 13 residues. CDR3 coding DNA: TGTGCCAGCAGCCAAGGACAGCACTATGGCTACACCTTC. Amino acids: CASSQGQHYGYTF.

This clonotype appeared a few times. This chain links TRBV3-1 with TRBJ2-1; 9 bases agree with TRBD2. Germline CDR1 and CDR2: LGHDT and YNNKEL (reference sequence). The CDR3 covers 15 residues. V lost 2 bases and J lost 7; bases outside the gene matches: 6. The DNA of the CDR3 is TGTGCCAGCAGCCAATGGGGCGGGGGGGCGAATGAGCAGTTCTTC. Translating it yields CASSQWGGGANEQFF.